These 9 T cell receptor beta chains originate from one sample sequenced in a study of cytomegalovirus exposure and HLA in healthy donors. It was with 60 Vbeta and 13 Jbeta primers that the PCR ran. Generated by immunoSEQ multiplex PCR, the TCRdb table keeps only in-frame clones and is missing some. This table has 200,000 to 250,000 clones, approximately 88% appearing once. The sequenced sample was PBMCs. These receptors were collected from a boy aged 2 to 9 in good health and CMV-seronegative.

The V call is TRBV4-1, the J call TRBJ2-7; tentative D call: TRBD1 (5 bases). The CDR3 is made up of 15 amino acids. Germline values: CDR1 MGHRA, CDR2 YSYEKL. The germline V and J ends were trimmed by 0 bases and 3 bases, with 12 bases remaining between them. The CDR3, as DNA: TGCGCCAGCAGCCAAGATGTTCAGGGCAGCTACGAGCAGTACTTC. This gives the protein CASSQDVQGSYEQYF.

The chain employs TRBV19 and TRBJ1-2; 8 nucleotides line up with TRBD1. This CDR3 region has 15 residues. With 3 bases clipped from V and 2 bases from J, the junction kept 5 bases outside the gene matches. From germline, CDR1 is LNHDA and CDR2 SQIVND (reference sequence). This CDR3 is CASSIGQGANYGYTF. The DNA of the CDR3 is TGTGCCAGTAGTATCGGGCAGGGGGCAAACTATGGCTACACCTTC.

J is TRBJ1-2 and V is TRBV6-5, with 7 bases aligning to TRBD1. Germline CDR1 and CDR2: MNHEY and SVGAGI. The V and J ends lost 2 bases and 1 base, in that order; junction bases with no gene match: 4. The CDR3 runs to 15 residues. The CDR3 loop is CASSYRQGLNYGYTF. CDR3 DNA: TGTGCCAGCAGTTACCGACAGGGCCTTAACTATGGCTACACCTTC.

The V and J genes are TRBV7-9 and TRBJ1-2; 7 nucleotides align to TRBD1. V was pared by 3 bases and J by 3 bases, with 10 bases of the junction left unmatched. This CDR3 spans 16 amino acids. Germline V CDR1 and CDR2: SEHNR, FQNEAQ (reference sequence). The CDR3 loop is CASSFKPGQQDYGYTF. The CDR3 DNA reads TGTGCCAGCAGCTTTAAACCGGGACAGCAAGACTATGGCTACACCTTC.

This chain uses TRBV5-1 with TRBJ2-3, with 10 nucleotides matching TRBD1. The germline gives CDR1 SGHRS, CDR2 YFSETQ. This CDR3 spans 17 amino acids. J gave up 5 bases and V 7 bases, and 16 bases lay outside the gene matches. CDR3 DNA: TGCGCCAGCGCGAAGACCGGGACAGGGGATTACAGAGATACGCAGTATTTT. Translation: CASAKTGTGDYRDTQYF.

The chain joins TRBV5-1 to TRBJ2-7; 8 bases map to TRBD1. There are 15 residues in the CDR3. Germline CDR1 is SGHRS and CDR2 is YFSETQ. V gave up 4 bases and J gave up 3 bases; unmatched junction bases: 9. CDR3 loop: CASSLTMGQDYEQYF. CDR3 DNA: TGCGCCAGCAGCCTAACGATGGGACAGGACTACGAGCAGTACTTC.

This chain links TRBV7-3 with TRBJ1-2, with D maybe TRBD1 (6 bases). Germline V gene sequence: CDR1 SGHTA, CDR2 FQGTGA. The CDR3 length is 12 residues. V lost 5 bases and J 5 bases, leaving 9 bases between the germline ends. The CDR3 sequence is CASSHREYGYTF. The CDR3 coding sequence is TGTGCCAGCAGCCACAGGGAATATGGCTACACCTTC. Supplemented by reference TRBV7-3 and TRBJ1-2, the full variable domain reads GAGVSQTPSNKVTEKGKYVELRCDPISGHTALYWYRQSLGQGPEFLIYFQGTGAADDSGLPNDRFFAVRPEGSVSTLKIQRTERGDSAVYLCASSHREYGYTFGSGTRLTVV.

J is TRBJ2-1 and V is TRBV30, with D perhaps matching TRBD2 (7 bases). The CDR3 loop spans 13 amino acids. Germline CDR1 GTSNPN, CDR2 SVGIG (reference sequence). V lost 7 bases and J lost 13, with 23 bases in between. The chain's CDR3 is CASQEGGHAAQFF. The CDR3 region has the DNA TGTGCCTCCCAAGAGGGGGGGCACGCGGCCCAGTTCTTC.

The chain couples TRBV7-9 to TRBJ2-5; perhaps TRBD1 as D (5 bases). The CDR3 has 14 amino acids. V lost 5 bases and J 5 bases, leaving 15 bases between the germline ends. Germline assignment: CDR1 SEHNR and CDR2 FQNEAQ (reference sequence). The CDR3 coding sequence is TGTGCCAGCAGCCAAGGGGTAGGGTGGGAGACCCAGTACTTC. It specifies CASSQGVGWETQYF.